This T cell receptor (beta chain) appears in the sequencing data of a study of neurological immune-mediated disorders (dated by TCRdb to the late 2010s). In terms of the full investigation: Using UMI-based sequencing, the study compared peripheral blood TCR-beta repertoires from patients with HTLV-I-associated myelopathy (HAM/TSP), patients with multiple sclerosis, and healthy controls. Of the 60 to 70 subjects in the cohort, some 15 were HAM/TSP patients, some 35 were multiple sclerosis patients, and about 20 were healthy controls. The approximately 100 TCR-beta libraries included longitudinal samples, technical triplicates and paired sorted CD4+ and CD8+ T-cell subsets alongside PBMC samples.

The sample holds many counts of this clonotype. The antigen it binds to is not known. Base qualities are missing; no much larger clone stands one base away. TCR libraries for sorted subsets were made from 1 million sorted CD4+ or CD8+ T cells. Peripheral blood underwent Ficoll-Hypaque density gradient centrifugation to isolate PBMCs, which were then cryopreserved in liquid nitrogen. Paired sorted CD4+ and CD8+ subsets came from healthy controls, HAM/TSP patients and MS patients. In the germline V gene, CDR1 corresponds to ENHRY and CDR2 to SYGVKD. Trimmed from V: 9 bases; trimmed from J: 2 bases; junction bases lacking a gene match: 5. The CDR3 spans 14 residues, from the cysteine through the phenylalanine. Only the CDR3 DNA is retained, 42 bases long and in frame from the first base. General conclusions and limits of the study: Expanded clones from different subjects shared no identical CDR3 amino acid sequences, which suggests that TCR-beta repertoires were private in all groups. TCR clonal expansion was highest in HAM/TSP patients and lowest in MS patients, with MS patients falling below even healthy controls.

cDNA was synthesized by template-switch 5'RACE using a primer carrying a 10-nucleotide random unique molecular identifier by which each TCR transcript was tagged. Every sequencing run covered 15-18 subjects and yielded more than 170 million TCR-beta sequences. The RNeasy kit was used to extract total RNA. Using the KAPA Real-time Library Amplification kit, TCR-beta VDJ regions were amplified with primers for the TCR constant region and the 5'RACE anchor. A first PCR added sample indexes and Illumina adaptors, after which a second PCR increased the library yield. After purification with Ampure beads, the TCR product of roughly 650 bp was size-selected on a 2% E-gel SizeSelection system. Library quality was checked on a Bioanalyzer, concentration was measured with Qubit, and libraries were quantified with the Kapa Library Quantification kit before pooling. An Illumina HiSeq 2500 sequenced the libraries paired-end 2 x 150 bp. To increase sequence diversity, about 24-32% phiX was spiked into each library pool. The original methods were these. The quality-filtered reads were processed with the UMI-based MiGEC pipeline, whose error correction step removed more than 80% of the raw TCR sequences. VDJ genes were aligned to IMGT germline references, and each clonotype was defined by a unique CDR3 amino acid sequence together with V-J genes. Clonal expansion, Shannon diversity and CDR3 relatedness were evaluated with VDJtools (CalcPairwiseDistances, ClusterSamples), while phylogenetic trees were built in CLCbio workbench. Clones with at least 8 unique UMIs were defined as expanded, with this threshold being based on coefficient-of-variation modelling across technical triplicates. TCRdb passed the public sequencing reads through fastp at Q25 and MiXCR, retaining productive beta sequences. Entries that share a CDR3 protein sequence are merged under the most common genes and DNA. None of the V and J calls come from the authors' own analysis; TCRdb made them. In all, the sample holds approximately 19,000 distinct CDR3 sequences, and 7.5% of those were seen once. The ten largest clones represent about a sixth of the sample.

This receptor was obtained from a woman between 25 and 40 years old with HTLV-1-associated myelopathy (HAM/TSP). Sequencing was carried out using CD8+ T cells from blood. This chain is built from TRBV10-3 and TRBJ2-3, and TRBD1 matches 10 of the central bases. CDR3 sequence: CAIGDRGVTDTQYF. The DNA sequence reads TGTGCCATTGGGGACAGGGGAGTCACAGATACGCAGTATTTT.